A selection of T cell receptor beta chains follows, all from one sample in a study of T cells after yellow fever vaccination. Via MiXCR, TCRdb re-called the 5' RACE reads, giving one row per CDR3 protein. Among about 120,000 distinct CDR3 sequences listed, around 8.6% were seen once. This specimen consisted of CD8+ T cells sorted from PBMCs, obtained 45 days after the yellow fever booster vaccination. These receptors were taken from a man aged 25-40 years who received the YFV17D yellow fever vaccine. Each CDR3 is given with its conserved first and last residue. A D gene is named only where the DNA matches it firmly. Only part of the rows carry a size: once, few, many, or a class if the clone is expanded.

V gene	clone size	J gene	D gene	CDR3 protein	CDR3 DNA
TRBV12-5	.	TRBJ2-1	TRBD1	CASGFVTGGYNEQFF	TGTGCTAGTGGTTTTGTAACAGGGGGTTACAATGAGCAGTTCTTC
TRBV4-3	many	TRBJ2-2	TRBD1	CASSQDLQGAGGELFF	TGCGCCAGCAGCCAAGATCTACAGGGGGCTGGGGGGGAGCTGTTTTTT
TRBV27	many	TRBJ2-1	.	CASSYGQEVNEQFF	TGTGCCAGCAGTTATGGTCAGGAGGTCAATGAGCAGTTCTTC
TRBV15	many	TRBJ2-5	TRBD2	CATTSGGQETQYF	TGTGCCACCACTAGCGGGGGACAAGAGACCCAGTACTTC
TRBV6-6	many	TRBJ2-7	.	CATRRDFYEQYF	TGTGCCACCCGTCGGGATTTCTACGAGCAGTACTTC
TRBV12-3/TRBV12-4	many	TRBJ2-1	TRBD2	CASSLGLAGTYNEQFF	TGTGCCAGCAGTTTAGGACTAGCGGGTACCTACAATGAGCAGTTCTTC
TRBV7-6	few	TRBJ2-2	TRBD1	CAGTGVTGELFF	TGTGCCGGGACAGGGGTAACCGGGGAGCTGTTTTTT
TRBV12-3/TRBV12-4	many	TRBJ2-7	TRBD1	CASSLGTGLNEQYF	TGTGCCAGCAGTTTAGGGACAGGACTCAACGAGCAGTACTTC
TRBV6-5	many	TRBJ2-3	.	CASSYSKGDTDTQYF	TGTGCCAGCAGTTACTCAAAGGGCGATACAGATACGCAGTATTTT
TRBV20-1	many	TRBJ2-6	.	CSAIPWGANVLTF	TGCAGTGCTATCCCTTGGGGGGCCAACGTCCTGACTTTC
TRBV4-3	many	TRBJ2-2	TRBD1	CASSLDRTGGITGELFF	TGCGCCAGCAGCCTAGATAGGACAGGAGGTATCACCGGGGAGCTGTTTTTT
TRBV6-1	.	TRBJ2-6	TRBD1	CASSPDRGASGANVLTF	TGTGCCAGCAGTCCGGACAGGGGCGCGTCTGGGGCCAACGTCCTGACTTTC